A single sample gave rise to the 22 T cell receptor beta chains below, sequenced in a study of cytomegalovirus exposure and HLA in healthy donors. Data came from immunoSEQ multiplex PCR; TCRdb stores just in-frame clones and leaves some out. Here the sample spans 150,000 to 200,000 clones, around nine tenths being singletons. Sequencing was done on a sample of PBMCs. These receptors were obtained from a woman aged 25 to 39 in good health and CMV-seronegative.

J is TRBJ1-1 and V is TRBV19, with a possible D match to TRBD1 (5 bases). The CDR3 spans 15 residues. The germline V gene encodes CDR1 LNHDA and CDR2 SQIVND (reference sequence). V lost 4 bases and J 3 bases, leaving 15 bases between the germline ends. This chain's CDR3 is CASSTTGVGDTEAFF. The CDR3 DNA follows: TGTGCCAGTAGTACCACGGGGGTGGGTGACACTGAAGCTTTCTTT. The full variable domain, rest sourced from reference TRBV19 and TRBJ1-1, is DGGITQSPKYLFRKEGQNVTLSCEQNLNHDAMYWYRQDPGQGLRLIYYSQIVNDFQKGDIAEGYSVSREKKESFPLTVTSAQKNPTAFYLCASSTTGVGDTEAFFGQGTRLTVV.

J is TRBJ2-5 and V is TRBV10-3; 9 bases agree with TRBD1. J lost 4 bases, V lost 0 bases, and 0 bases had no gene match. Germline CDR1 reads ENHRY; CDR2 reads SYGVKD. The CDR3 loop spans 14 amino acids. CDR3 loop: CAISESDRGETQYF. The CDR3 DNA sequence: TGTGCCATCAGTGAGTCGGACAGGGGAGAGACCCAGTACTTC.

The gene calls are TRBV2 and TRBJ1-5; 11 bases match TRBD1. Germline lookup yields CDR1 SNHLY and CDR2 FYNNEI. With 6 bases clipped from V and 4 bases from J, the junction kept 5 bases outside the gene matches. CDR3 length equals 15 residues. The CDR3 nucleotides are TGTGCCAGCAGAGGAGGACAGGGGGCGAATCAGCCCCAGCATTTT. This codes for CASRGGQGANQPQHF.

The J gene is TRBJ1-2, the V gene TRBV2; 8 bases match TRBD1. The ends lost 5 bases at V and 4 bases at J; junction bases unmatched: 9. This CDR3 comprises 15 residues. Germline V lookup: CDR1 SNHLY, CDR2 FYNNEI. CDR3 bases: TGTGCCAGCAGTCCCGACAGGGGAGCGATCTATGGCTACACCTTC. Translating gives CASSPDRGAIYGYTF.

V usage is TRBV19 and J usage is TRBJ2-1; 8 nucleotides line up with TRBD1. The V and J ends lost 3 bases and 5 bases, in that order; junction bases with no gene match: 9. In germline, CDR1 is LNHDA, CDR2 SQIVND (reference sequence). This CDR3 region has 16 residues. This CDR3 reads CASSMVRTGMNNEQFF. In nucleotides, the CDR3 is TGTGCCAGTAGTATGGTTAGGACAGGGATGAACAATGAGCAGTTCTTC.

The chain is built from TRBV9 and TRBJ2-3; no definite D call. The CDR3 spans 13 residues. The germline V and J ends were trimmed by 4 bases and 11 bases, with 17 bases remaining between them. Per the germline V gene, CDR1 is SGDLS and CDR2 is YYNGEE. The chain's CDR3 is CASSPSGSPRQYF. For the CDR3, the DNA is TGTGCCAGCAGCCCCTCCGGGTCCCCACGGCAGTATTTT.

This clone appeared once. V usage is TRBV10-3 and J usage is TRBJ1-2; a possible D gene is TRBD1 (6 bases). Trimming stripped 8 bases from V and 9 bases from J, with 22 bases between. From germline, CDR1 is ENHRY and CDR2 SYGVKD. This CDR3 contains 14 residues. CDR3 nucleotides: TGTGCCATCTATAAGGGCAGGGGAAGTATGCGCTACACCTTC. It is translated as CAIYKGRGSMRYTF.

The chain uses TRBV10-2 and TRBJ2-7; possible D gene TRBD1, 6 bases. Trimming cost V 4 bases and J 1 base, with 14 bases left between them. This CDR3 is built from 15 residues. From germline, CDR1 is WSHSY and CDR2 SAAADI. CDR3 residues: CASSVPSTGSYEQYF. The CDR3 DNA reads TGCGCCAGCAGTGTCCCTTCTACAGGGTCCTACGAGCAGTACTTC.

The V gene is TRBV4-1, the J gene TRBJ2-2, with D perhaps matching TRBD1 (5 bases). CDR3 size: 15 residues. V lost 1 base and J lost 3, with 9 bases in between. In germline, CDR1 is MGHRA, CDR2 YSYEKL. The CDR3 region is CASSQGGEYTGELFF. The CDR3 nucleotides are TGCGCCAGCAGCCAAGGGGGCGAATACACCGGGGAGCTGTTTTTT.

The chain combines TRBV7-2 with TRBJ2-7, with TRBD1 matching 10 bases. The length of the CDR3 is 18 residues. Germline values: CDR1 SGHTA, CDR2 FQGNSA. V shed 4 bases and J 2 bases; nucleotides not matched to a gene: 14. CDR3 sequence reads: CASSSLSRTGTGAYEQYF. CDR3 nucleotides: TGTGCCAGCAGCTCCCTAAGCCGAACCGGGACAGGGGCCTACGAGCAGTACTTC.

The rearrangement links TRBV7-6 to TRBJ1-1; tentatively, D is TRBD1 (6 bases). The length of the CDR3 is 15 residues. V was clipped by 0 bases and J by 1 base, with 9 bases between them. The germline gives CDR1 SGHVS, CDR2 FNYEAQ. Here the CDR3 reads CASSLAWGQNTEAFF. For the CDR3, the DNA is TGTGCCAGCAGCTTAGCGTGGGGACAGAACACTGAAGCTTTCTTT.

The chain has TRBV11-2 and TRBJ2-1; no definite D call. This CDR3 contains 12 residues. V was cut by 3 bases and J by 9 bases, with 9 bases left in between. From germline, CDR1 is SGHAT and CDR2 FQNNGV. This chain's CDR3 is CASSLRQTEQFF. DNA for the CDR3: TGTGCCAGCAGCTTGAGGCAAACTGAGCAGTTCTTC.

The J gene is TRBJ2-7, the V gene TRBV4-1; perhaps TRBD1 as D (6 bases). Between the trimmed V and J ends, which lost 0 bases and 6 bases, there was a span of 21 bases. The germline V gene encodes CDR1 MGHRA and CDR2 YSYEKL. This CDR3 comprises 17 residues. As DNA, the CDR3 is TGCGCCAGCAGCCAAGATGGACAGCGGACGCAACGATCCGAGCAGTACTTC. Amino acid sequence: CASSQDGQRTQRSEQYF.

The J gene is TRBJ1-5, the V gene TRBV4-1, with TRBD1 as a possible D gene (5 bases). The CDR3 sequence is 13 residues long. Germline-derived CDR1 and CDR2 are MGHRA and YSYEKL. V lost 1 base and J lost 5, with 6 bases in between. CDR3: CASSQARDQPQHF. DNA of the CDR3: TGCGCCAGCAGCCAAGCCAGGGATCAGCCCCAGCATTTT.

This chain connects TRBV19 to TRBJ1-5, with TRBD1 identical over 9 bases. This CDR3 region has 18 residues. V was clipped by 11 bases and J by 0 bases; unmatched bases: 17. From germline, CDR1 is LNHDA and CDR2 SQIVND (reference sequence). The CDR3 sequence is CASNSRDRALYSNQPQHF. CDR3 bases: TGTGCCTCCAACTCCCGGGACAGGGCATTATATAGCAATCAGCCCCAGCATTTT.

The CDR3 region is CASSADRVDYGYTF. The CDR3, as DNA: TGTGCCAGCAGTGCGGACAGGGTGGACTATGGCTACACCTTC. J is TRBJ1-2 and V is TRBV6-5; 8 nucleotides agree with TRBD1. Germline CDR1 MNHEY, CDR2 SVGAGI. The V gene end was trimmed by 5 bases and the J gene end by 3 bases; junction bases not matched to a gene: 5. The CDR3 spans 14 residues.

The chain employs TRBV4-2 and TRBJ2-7; 7 nucleotides match TRBD2. Germline-derived CDR1 and CDR2 are LGHNA and YNFKEQ. The CDR3 covers 17 residues. J gave up 2 bases and V 1 base, and 11 bases lay outside the gene matches. DNA for the CDR3: TGTGCCAGCAGCCAAGGAGCTTCGGCGGGGGATACCTACGAGCAGTACTTC. Amino acid sequence: CASSQGASAGDTYEQYF.

The CDR3 protein is CASSPIGRGGNTEAFF. Written as DNA, the CDR3 is TGTGCCAGCAGCCCTATTGGACGGGGGGGGAACACTGAAGCTTTCTTT. The genes are TRBV14 and TRBJ1-1; a possible D gene is TRBD1 (5 bases). This CDR3 spans 16 amino acids. The germline V gene has CDR1 SGHDN and CDR2 FVKESK. V lost 4 bases to trimming and J lost 1 base, with 16 bases between them.

This chain joins TRBV4-1 and TRBJ1-1; 12 bases are a match to TRBD1. Per germline, CDR1 MGHRA and CDR2 YSYEKL. Unmatched junction bases numbered 2, after V lost 1 base and J lost 5 bases. The CDR3 sequence is 15 residues long. The DNA for the CDR3 is TGCGCCAGCAGCCAAGCGGGACAGGGGGCGACTGAAGCTTTCTTT. Its translation: CASSQAGQGATEAFF.

This chain uses TRBV7-2 with TRBJ1-2, with D possibly being TRBD1 (5 bases). Germline CDR1 is SGHTA and CDR2 is FQGNSA. CDR3 length: 15 residues. V lost 1 base to trimming and J lost 7 bases, with 16 bases between them. The CDR3: CASSLEQGNFGGYTF. CDR3 sequence (DNA): TGTGCCAGCAGCTTAGAGCAGGGCAATTTCGGTGGCTACACCTTC.

This chain uses TRBV2 with TRBJ1-4; weak D call: TRBD1 (5 bases). V was clipped by 7 bases and J by 0 bases, with 21 bases between them. CDR1 is SNHLY, CDR2 FYNNEI, per germline. This CDR3 spans 18 amino acids. The CDR3, as DNA: TGTGCCAGCACCGCCGGTCGTTGGGGGGGTCCAACTAATGAAAAACTGTTTTTT. This sequence encodes CASTAGRWGGPTNEKLFF.

V and J are TRBV6-1 and TRBJ1-1; D remains ambiguous. V lost 1 base to trimming and J lost 4 bases, with 10 bases between them. The CDR3 covers 14 residues. The germline V gene has CDR1 MNHNS and CDR2 SASEGT. The chain's CDR3 is CASSEVGLTTEAFF. CDR3 nucleotides: TGTGCCAGCAGTGAAGTCGGACTCACCACTGAAGCTTTCTTT.